These T cell receptor beta chains were read from a single sample in a study of T cell responses to AZD1222 COVID-19 vaccine. Assay used: immunoSEQ multiplex PCR; TCRdb lists only in-frame clones, some missing. This sample has some 150,000 clones; almost 85% occur once, and the top ten carry 7.9%. Sample: peripheral blood, taken 28 days after the second dose of the MenACWY control vaccine. The receptor set was obtained from an adult who received the MenACWY meningococcal vaccine as a control. CDR3s include the opening cysteine and the closing phenylalanine or tryptophan. A D gene is named only where the DNA matches it firmly. Rows may omit the clone size; those that give it use once, few, many or a size class.

>-|-|15|TRBV10-2|TRBJ1-5
TGCGCCAGCAGTGAGTCGATAGGGAGCAATCAGCCCCAGCATTTT
CASSESIGSNQPQHF
>-|TRBD2|15|TRBV7-3|TRBJ2-7
TGTGCCAGCAGCTTAAAAGGCGGGAGCACCTACGAGCAGTACTTC
CASSLKGGSTYEQYF
>-|-|13|TRBV9|TRBJ2-3
TGTGCCAGCAGCGTAGCTAATGCAGATACGCAGTATTTT
CASSVANADTQYF
>-|-|15|TRBV19|TRBJ2-3
TGTGCCAGTAGCCCCCCCCGGGGAGTACGAGATACGCAGTATTTT
CASSPPRGVRDTQYF
>once|TRBD2|16|TRBV18|TRBJ2-7
TGTGCCAGCTCACCCGGGACTAGTCGCAGCTCCTACGAGCAGTACTTC
CASSPGTSRSSYEQYF
>-|-|15|TRBV5-6|TRBJ2-7
TGTGCCAGCAGCTTCAGGGCTCCTAACTCCTACGAGCAGTACTTC
CASSFRAPNSYEQYF
>-|-|17|TRBV3-1/TRBV3-2|TRBJ1-3
TGTGCCAGCAGCCAGCAGTTGAGGAGTACTACTGGAAACACCATATATTTT
CASSQQLRSTTGNTIYF
>-|TRBD1|16|TRBV11-2|TRBJ1-3
TGTGCCAGCAGCTTGACAGGGGGTTATTCTGGAAACACCATATATTTT
CASSLTGGYSGNTIYF
>-|-|16|TRBV28|TRBJ1-6
TGTGCCAGCAGCTACCCGAAAGGGAAGCAAAATTCACCCCTCCACTTT
CASSYPKGKQNSPLHF
>-|TRBD2|13|TRBV10-2|TRBJ2-3
TGCGCCAGCAGTGAAACTAGCGGGGGTGGGAAGTATTTT
CASSETSGGGKYF
>-|TRBD2|16|TRBV4-2|TRBJ2-1
TGTGCCAGCAGCGTCAGGAGGACTAGCGGCCACAATGAGCAGTTCTTC
CASSVRRTSGHNEQFF
>-|-|16|TRBV5-5|TRBJ1-2
TGTGCCAGCAGCCCATCTGGGACATTGTCTTACTATGGCTACACCTTC
CASSPSGTLSYYGYTF
>few|-|14|TRBV11-3|TRBJ2-7
TGTGCCAGCAGCGTTAGTCTGGGATCCTACGAGCAGTACTTC
CASSVSLGSYEQYF
>-|-|16|TRBV6-5|TRBJ2-5
TGTGCCAGCAGTTACTCGGGCAGGGGAAGTTCAGAGACCCAGTACTTC
CASSYSGRGSSETQYF
>few|-|14|TRBV5-4|TRBJ2-2
TGTGCCAGCAGCTCCCGGGACCTCACCGGGGAGCTGTTTTTT
CASSSRDLTGELFF
>few|-|17|TRBV5-5|TRBJ1-2
TGTGCCAGCAGCTTGGTGAGAAAAAGCCAGGGAGGCGATGGCTACACCTTC
CASSLVRKSQGGDGYTF
>-|-|12|TRBV3-1/TRBV3-2|TRBJ2-7
TGTGCCAGCAGCCGGAGCTCCTACGAGCAGTACTTC
CASSRSSYEQYF
>-|TRBD1|13|TRBV25-1|TRBJ1-1
TGTGCCAGCAGTGCTGGACAGGGTTTTGAAGCTTTCTTT
CASSAGQGFEAFF
>-|-|15|TRBV28|TRBJ1-2
TGTGCCAGCAAGGGAGGGCAAACAACTAACTATGGCTACACCTTC
CASKGGQTTNYGYTF
>few|-|17|TRBV29-1|TRBJ2-3
TGCAGTGCTAAAGGATTGTCATCCGGAGTATCCACAGATACGCAGTATTTT
CSAKGLSSGVSTDTQYF
>-|TRBD2|16|TRBV5-1|TRBJ2-5
TGCGCCAGCAGCTTGGAAGCGGGGGGGCTACGAGAGACCCAGTACTTC
CASSLEAGGLRETQYF
>once|TRBD2|16|TRBV5-4|TRBJ2-1
TGTGCCAGCAGCTTGGGAGTCAGCGGGAGAGGGAATGAGCAGTTCTTC
CASSLGVSGRGNEQFF
>-|-|14|TRBV7-2|TRBJ1-5
TGTGCCAGCAGCGTCCGGGCCGTCAATCAGCCCCAGCATTTT
CASSVRAVNQPQHF
>-|-|14|TRBV7-9|TRBJ2-2
TGTGCCAGCAGCTTAGAGATGGGGCCCGGGGAGCTGTTTTTT
CASSLEMGPGELFF
>-|-|15|TRBV6-4|TRBJ2-7
TGTGCCAGCAGTGACTCTGACAGGAGACCCTACGAGCAGTACTTC
CASSDSDRRPYEQYF
>-|TRBD2|16|TRBV19|TRBJ2-3
TGTGCCAGTAGTAACGGGACTAGCGGGGGCACAGATACGCAGTATTTT
CASSNGTSGGTDTQYF
>-|TRBD1|14|TRBV4-1|TRBJ1-1
TGCGCCAGCAGCCAAGTTGCGATACGGGGACAGGCTTTCTTT
CASSQVAIRGQAFF
>once|TRBD1|12|TRBV6-5|TRBJ1-2
TGTGCCAGCACCGGACAGGGAGTAGGCTACACCTTC
CASTGQGVGYTF
>-|-|14|TRBV28|TRBJ1-5
TGTGCCAGCAGTTTAACCATTAGCAATCAGCCCCAGCATTTT
CASSLTISNQPQHF
>-|TRBD1|14|TRBV11-2|TRBJ2-1
TGTGCCAGCAGCTTGACAGGGGTTCGCAATGAGCAGTTCTTC
CASSLTGVRNEQFF